This TCR beta chain was sequenced during a study of T cell repertoires in cytomegalovirus infection (dated by TCRdb to the late 2010s). The study in broad terms: Because public TCR beta signatures pointed to carriage of CMV infection together with the matching HLA type, the HLA type of each donor mattered for the analysis. Findings and caveats that apply to the study as a whole: The ex vivo response was dominated by HLA-C-restricted CMV-specific TCR beta clonotypes, which also provided the single most frequent clonotype in two of eight donors. In both this cohort and an independent roughly 350-donor cohort, the cumulative frequency of public TCR beta family members distinguished carriers of CMV infection plus the relevant HLA type.

The reads were generated on an Illumina HiSeq 1500. TCRdb trimmed the raw reads at Q25, called clones with MiXCR and kept productive beta chains. Merged by CDR3 protein, the rows form single entries marked with the most common genes and DNA. A total of 250,000 or so distinct CDR3 sequences appear in this sample, approximately 15% of them only once. The ten largest clones capture about half of the sample. The V and J ends are trimmed by 1 base and 6 bases, leaving 16 bases between them. The CDR3 runs 16 residues from the cysteine to the phenylalanine. The kept DNA is CDR3 alone, 48 bases in frame from the first base. For CDR1 and CDR2, the germline V gene lists SGHVS and FQNEAQ. The sample holds many counts of this clonotype. There is no known antigen for this receptor. Base qualities are not recorded, but no much larger clone differs from it by a single base.

What was sequenced was CD8+ T cells from PBMCs. Recombination connected TRBV7-8 to TRBJ2-1; the D gene may be TRBD1 or TRBD2, since each aligns over 5 bases. This clonotype originated in a human donor in good health (CMV status not recorded). Some clones in this sample may be carry-over from other donors' samples. The DNA is TGTGCCAGCAGCTTAGTTAGTTGGGGGACGTTCAATGAGCAGTTCTTC. It specifies CASSLVSWGTFNEQFF.